This T cell receptor (beta chain) was recovered during a study of a mutant IDH1 vaccine in newly diagnosed glioma. About the study: Vaccinations, eight in total, occurred in weeks 1, 3, 5, 7, 11, 15, 19, 23. Patients had received radiotherapy, temozolomide, or both previously, most receiving both. Treatment recipients were 62.5% male and around 40% female, and their mean age was approximately 43 years.

Time point here: week 23, last vaccination. It was 300 ug of mutant IDH1 20-mer peptide that made up each vaccine dose, given with topical imiquimod. Study findings and constraints: Pseudoprogression apparently tracked independently of changes in top peripheral T cell clonotypes.

Method: immunoSEQ multiplex PCR; TCRdb's copy keeps in-frame clones and lacks some. The table has 50,000 to 60,000 clones, 75% to 90% seen once; the top ten hold approximately 6.2%. With regard to this clone: Its specificity is not known.

The CDR3 has 13 residues. V was clipped by 7 bases and J by 3 bases, with 9 bases between them. Germline CDR1 MNHNY, CDR2 SVGAGI (reference sequence). This material consisted of PBMCs, taken from a glioma patient whose treatment included an IDH1 peptide vaccine. V usage is TRBV6-6 and J usage is TRBJ2-2; D is tentatively TRBD1 or TRBD2 (5 bases each). The clonotype originates from a man in his forties with glioma. For the CDR3, the DNA is TGTGCCAGCAATCGGGGCGACACCGGGGAGCTGTTTTTT. Amino acids: CASNRGDTGELFF.